The 7 T cell receptor beta chains below come from one sample, sequenced in a study of shared clonotypes between healthy human individuals. Data came from immunoSEQ multiplex PCR; TCRdb stores just in-frame clones and leaves some out. The sample contains approximately 940,000 clones, about 80% of which appear only once. Sequenced input: memory CD4+ T cells sorted from blood. Described subset: CD45RA-negative fraction. These receptor sequences come from a man younger than 30 in good health.

The chain uses TRBV30 and TRBJ2-2; 12 bases are a match to TRBD1. CDR3 size: 13 residues. After removal of 8 bases from V and 4 bases from J, the junction contained 2 bases not matched to a gene. Per germline, CDR1 GTSNPN and CDR2 SVGIG (reference sequence). The CDR3 region is CAGGQGATGELFF. In nucleotides, the CDR3 is TGTGCCGGGGGACAGGGGGCCACCGGGGAGCTGTTTTTT.

J is TRBJ1-6 and V is TRBV6-1; 11 bases line up with TRBD1. Germline CDR1 and CDR2: MNHNS and SASEGT. The CDR3 is made up of 14 amino acids. V lost 6 bases to trimming and J lost 9 bases; unmatched junction nucleotides: 4. CDR3 coding DNA: TGTGCCAGCAGCCAGGACAGGGGGCCTTCACCCCTCCACTTT. Translating gives CASSQDRGPSPLHF.

This clone was detected a few times. The chain recombines TRBV12-5 with TRBJ2-1, with 8 positions matching TRBD2. The V gene end was trimmed by 6 bases and the J gene end by 9 bases; junction bases not matched to a gene: 13. The CDR3 runs 15 residues. Germline loops: CDR1 LGHNT, CDR2 FRNRAP. Here the CDR3 reads CASGPGTSYTGEQFF. The CDR3 DNA sequence: TGTGCTAGTGGCCCCGGGACTAGTTACACCGGTGAGCAGTTCTTC.

The J gene is TRBJ2-3, the V gene TRBV2; 7 bases agree with TRBD2. The V gene end was trimmed by 6 bases and the J gene end by 0 bases; junction bases not matched to a gene: 3. The CDR3 covers 14 residues. Looked up from germline, CDR1 is SNHLY and CDR2 is FYNNEI. The CDR3 spells CASSTSASTDTQYF. The CDR3, as DNA: TGTGCCAGCAGCACTAGCGCAAGCACAGATACGCAGTATTTT.

V and J are TRBV15 and TRBJ2-7, with 9 bases fitting TRBD1. V shed 3 bases and J 2 bases; nucleotides not matched to a gene: 5. This CDR3 is built from 15 residues. The germline V gene has CDR1 LNHNV and CDR2 YYDKDF (reference sequence). The CDR3 nucleotides read TGTGCCACCAGCAGTAGACAGGGGGGCACCTACGAGCAGTACTTC. It is translated as CATSSRQGGTYEQYF.

The chain has TRBV4-3 and TRBJ1-2; D may be TRBD1 (5 bases). From germline, CDR1 is LGHNA and CDR2 YSLEER. This CDR3 is built from 16 residues. The germline V and J ends were trimmed by 3 bases and 8 bases, with 22 bases remaining between them. The CDR3: CASSQQPQERGGGYTF. In DNA form, the CDR3 reads TGCGCCAGCAGCCAGCAACCACAGGAGAGGGGTGGCGGCTACACCTTC.

This sequence joins TRBV30 and TRBJ1-5, with D tentatively TRBD1 (6 bases). V was clipped by 4 bases and J by 7 bases, with 17 bases between them. Germline CDR1 and CDR2: GTSNPN and SVGIG (reference sequence). The CDR3 length is 14 residues. The DNA for the CDR3 is TGTGCCTGGAACTTGAATGCAGGGGAGCAGCCCCAGCATTTT. Residues: CAWNLNAGEQPQHF.